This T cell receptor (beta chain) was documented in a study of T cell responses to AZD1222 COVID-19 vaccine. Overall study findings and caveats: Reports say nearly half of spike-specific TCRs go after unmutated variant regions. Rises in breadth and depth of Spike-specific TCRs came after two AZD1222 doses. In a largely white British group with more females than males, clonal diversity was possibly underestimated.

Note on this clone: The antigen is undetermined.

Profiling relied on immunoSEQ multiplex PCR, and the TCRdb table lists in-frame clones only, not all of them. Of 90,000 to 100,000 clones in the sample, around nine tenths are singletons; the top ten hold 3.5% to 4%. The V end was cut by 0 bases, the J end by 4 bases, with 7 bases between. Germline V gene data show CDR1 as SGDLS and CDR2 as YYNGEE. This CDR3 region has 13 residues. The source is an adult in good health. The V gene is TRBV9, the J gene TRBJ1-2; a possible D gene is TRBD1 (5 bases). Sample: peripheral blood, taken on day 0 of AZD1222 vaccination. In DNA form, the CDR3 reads TGTGCCAGCAGCGTAGCCCAGGGCTATGGCTACACCTTC. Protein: CASSVAQGYGYTF.